The 11 T cell receptor beta chains listed next were all sequenced from one sample in a study of vaccination effects on CD4 cells after COVID-19. ViraFEST used viral peptide pools to expand antigen-specific CD4+ T cells before sequencing. Cells that had been cultured for roughly 9 days were the source of isolated CD4+ T cells. This individual contracted SARS-CoV-2 between March and December 2020, as verified by PCR. For these receptors, no antigen is known. Only in-frame clones appear in the TCRdb table, and some are missing; sequencing was by immunoSEQ multiplex PCR. The sample yields 20,000 to 30,000 clones, about 72% seen once. The sequenced sample was CD4+ T cells from PBMCs cultured with SARS-CoV-2 spike peptides, obtained before COVID-19 vaccination. The receptors derive from a human donor who had a prior SARS-CoV-2 infection.

This rearrangement joins TRBV10-3 to TRBJ2-5, with D possibly being TRBD2 (6 bases). Germline CDR1 ENHRY, CDR2 SYGVKD. This CDR3 region has 13 residues. V was pared by 4 bases and J by 5 bases, with 11 bases between. CDR3 sequence: CAISGSGVETQYF. The CDR3 DNA reads as TGTGCCATCAGTGGATCGGGGGTGGAGACCCAGTACTTC.

V and J are TRBV18 and TRBJ2-1, with 7 bases aligning to TRBD2. Trimming removed 5 bases from V and 5 bases from J; junction bases left unmatched: 3. Germline CDR1 is KGHSH and CDR2 is LQKENI. CDR3 length equals 13 residues. The CDR3 protein is CASSSGTNNEQFF. For the CDR3, the DNA is TGTGCCAGCTCATCCGGGACTAACAATGAGCAGTTCTTC.

This sequence joins TRBV20-1 and TRBJ1-2; 8 bases are shared with TRBD1. The CDR3 totals 11 residues. V trimming: 6 bases; J trimming: 9 bases; junction bases outside the gene matches: 6. The germline gives CDR1 DFQATT, CDR2 SNEGSKA (reference sequence). The CDR3, as DNA: TGCAGTGCCGTGACAGGGGTTAGCTACACCTTC. Residues: CSAVTGVSYTF.

There are a few counts of this clone. The chain is built from TRBV12-5 and TRBJ2-5; 8 nucleotides agree with TRBD1. Germline loops: CDR1 LGHNT, CDR2 FRNRAP. This CDR3 has 13 residues. V trimming: 6 bases; J trimming: 3 bases; junction bases outside the gene matches: 3. The CDR3 sequence is CASGRQGKETQYF. CDR3 DNA: TGTGCTAGTGGGCGACAGGGGAAAGAGACCCAGTACTTC. Supplemented by reference TRBV12-5 and TRBJ2-5, the full variable domain reads DARVTQTPRHKVTEMGQEVTMRCQPILGHNTVFWYRQTMMQGLELLAYFRNRAPLDDSGMPKDRFSAEMPDATLATLKIQPSEPRDSAVYFCASGRQGKETQYFGPGTRLLVL.

The chain employs TRBV5-4 and TRBJ2-6; D remains unclear. Trimming cost V 2 bases and J 3 bases, with 3 bases left between them. From germline, CDR1 is SGHNT and CDR2 YYREEE (reference sequence). The CDR3 contains 13 residues. The CDR3 region has the DNA TGTGCCAGCAGCTTCTTTGGGGCCAACGTCCTGACTTTC. It yields the protein CASSFFGANVLTF.

The chain has TRBV5-5 and TRBJ1-1; D is ambiguous. CDR3 size: 15 residues. V dropped 2 bases and J dropped 3 bases, with 14 bases sitting between them. Per germline, CDR1 SGHKS and CDR2 YYEKEE (reference sequence). The CDR3 loop is CASSFTANLDTEAFF. In nucleotides, the CDR3 is TGTGCCAGCAGCTTTACCGCGAACTTGGACACTGAAGCTTTCTTT.

This clone has just a few counts. The chain uses TRBV27 and TRBJ2-1; D unresolved. V was pared by 5 bases and J by 12 bases, with 11 bases between. Germline loops: CDR1 MNHEY, CDR2 SMNVEV (reference sequence). The CDR3 length is 11 residues. The CDR3 is CASSDNEWQFF. CDR3 nucleotide sequence: TGTGCCAGCAGTGATAATGAGTGGCAGTTCTTC.

This clone has a handful of counts. The chain recombines TRBV10-3 with TRBJ1-1, with D unresolved. V was pared by 6 bases and J by 0 bases, with 11 bases between. Germline V lookup: CDR1 ENHRY, CDR2 SYGVKD. The CDR3 loop spans 14 amino acids. The CDR3 nucleotides read TGTGCCATCAGGGCCCTAGGCCTGAACACTGAAGCTTTCTTT. Its protein product is CAIRALGLNTEAFF.

The chain uses TRBV6-2 or TRBV6-3 and TRBJ2-2; the D gene could be TRBD1 or TRBD2 (5 bases each). Germline loops: CDR1 MNHEY, CDR2 SVGEGT. This CDR3 comprises 16 residues. V lost 4 bases, J lost 5 bases, and 17 bases lay in between. Written as DNA, the CDR3 is TGTGCCAGCAGTTTCTTGGCCCGCTGGGGGACCGGGGAGCTGTTTTTT. Residues: CASSFLARWGTGELFF.

The rearrangement links TRBV30 to TRBJ2-5; possibly TRBD2 for D (6 bases). The CDR3 runs to 13 residues. V was trimmed by 0 bases and J by 7 bases, leaving 12 bases between them. Germline V CDR1 and CDR2: GTSNPN, SVGIG (reference sequence). The CDR3 sequence is CAWSVHGRGTQYF. DNA for the CDR3: TGTGCCTGGAGTGTACACGGGAGAGGGACCCAGTACTTC. The variable domain in full, with the rest retrieved from reference TRBV30 and TRBJ2-5, is SQTIHQWPATLVQPVGSPLSLECTVEGTSNPNLYWYRQAAGRGLQLLFYSVGIGQISSEVPQNLSASRPQDRQFILSSKKLLLSDSGFYLCAWSVHGRGTQYFGPGTRLLVL.

The rearrangement uses TRBV6-5 and TRBJ2-1; 8 bases map to TRBD2. Trimming removed 6 bases from V and 4 bases from J; junction bases left unmatched: 8. The germline V gene encodes CDR1 MNHEY and CDR2 SVGAGI. CDR3 length equals 15 residues. The CDR3 bases are TGTGCCAGCAGCTACCGGGCTAGCGGGTACAATGAGCAGTTCTTC. Protein product: CASSYRASGYNEQFF.